Described below is a single T cell receptor beta chain sequence and its context. This specimen belongs to a study of blood T cell repertoires in COVID-19. Whole-study context: Acute-phase and convalescent COVID-19 samples originated in the United States, Italy and Spain.

Original data processing: Estimates of nucleated cell counts were drawn from the amplification of reference gene primers. Assay: immunoSEQ multiplex PCR; the TCRdb copy retains only in-frame clones and omits some. V and J calls and clone size are copied from that table; D and trimming were computed from the DNA. The sample gives roughly 150,000 clones, approximately 95% of which show up once; just under 2% is in the top ten. The CDR3 is 14 amino acids. The germline CDR1 and CDR2 sequences are SGHRS and YFSETQ. Unmatched junction bases numbered 9, after V lost 5 bases and J lost 6 bases. Sequencing was performed on peripheral blood. The chain is built from TRBV5-1 and TRBJ2-7; 9 bases are shared with TRBD2. This clonotype originated in a woman aged 55-75 years with COVID-19, enrolled during active disease. CDR3 coding DNA: TGCGCCAGCAGATCTGGGACTAGCAGCTCCGAGCAGTACTTC. Its translation: CASRSGTSSSEQYF.